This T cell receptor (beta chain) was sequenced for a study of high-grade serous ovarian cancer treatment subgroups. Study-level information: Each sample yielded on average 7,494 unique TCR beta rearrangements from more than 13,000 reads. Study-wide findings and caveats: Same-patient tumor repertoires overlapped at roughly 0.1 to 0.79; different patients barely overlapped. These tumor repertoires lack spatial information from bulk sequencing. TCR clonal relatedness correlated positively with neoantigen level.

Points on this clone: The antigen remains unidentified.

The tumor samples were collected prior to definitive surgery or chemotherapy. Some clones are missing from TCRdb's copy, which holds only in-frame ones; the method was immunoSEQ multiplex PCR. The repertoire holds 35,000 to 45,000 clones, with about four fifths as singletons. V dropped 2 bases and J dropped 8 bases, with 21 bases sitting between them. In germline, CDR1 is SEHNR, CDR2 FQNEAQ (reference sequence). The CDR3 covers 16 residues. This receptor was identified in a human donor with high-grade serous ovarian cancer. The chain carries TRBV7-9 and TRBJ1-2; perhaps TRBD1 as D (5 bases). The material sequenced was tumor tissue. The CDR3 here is CASSLIGEGIGKGYTF. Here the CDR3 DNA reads TGTGCCAGCAGCTTAATTGGGGAGGGGATAGGGAAAGGCTACACCTTC.